These T cell receptor beta chains were read from a single sample in a study of T-cell memory formation after mild COVID-19. MiXCR, applied by TCRdb to the 5' RACE reads, yields one record per CDR3 protein. The sample includes 430,000 or so distinct CDR3 sequences, more than 20% seen only once; the top ten take around 13%. The source material was PBMCs or a T cell subset sorted from them (not recorded which). These receptors were collected from an adult woman who had mild COVID-19 (a few samples of this study predate the infection). Cell type and time point are not known. The CDR3 runs from the conserved cysteine through the conserved F or W. A D gene is named only where the DNA matches it firmly. Not all rows give a size; the values are once, few, many and, for expanded clones, a class.

v_gene	j_gene	d_gene	abundance	CDR3nt	CDR3aa
TRBV18	TRBJ2-5	TRBD2	-	TGTACCAGCTCACTAGCGGGAGGCCGGTCAGAGACCCAGTACTTC	CTSSLAGGRSETQYF
TRBV24-1	TRBJ1-2	TRBD1	-	TGTGCCACCAGTGACCTGACAGGGGGCGGCTACACCTTC	CATSDLTGGGYTF
TRBV3-1	TRBJ1-3	-	many	TGTGCCAGCAGCCAAGACATGGCTTCCTCTGGAAACACCATATATTTT	CASSQDMASSGNTIYF
TRBV6-5	TRBJ2-5	-	few	TGTGCCAGCAGCCCCGAGGGGAGTAAGACCCAGTACTTC	CASSPEGSKTQYF
TRBV12-3/TRBV12-4	TRBJ2-3	-	few	TGTGCCAGCAGTTTTGGAGGGTCCGGTAATACGCAGTATTTT	CASSFGGSGNTQYF
TRBV4-2	TRBJ2-2	TRBD2	few	TGTGCCAGCAGTCACCAAATAGCGGGAGGAGGCACCGGGGAGCTGTTTTTT	CASSHQIAGGGTGELFF
TRBV3-1	TRBJ1-4	-	few	TGTGCCAGCAGCCAGGGCGAGGGGTTTGGAGAAAAACTGTTTTTT	CASSQGEGFGEKLFF
TRBV7-2	TRBJ2-5	-	-	TGTGCCAGCAGCTCCATCTACCCCCCGAGTGGGTTGAGGGAGACCCAGTACTTC	CASSSIYPPSGLRETQYF
TRBV10-3	TRBJ2-2	-	-	TGTGCCAGCAGTGTTACTCAGGGGTCCACCGGGGAGCTGTTTTTT	CASSVTQGSTGELFF
TRBV12-3/TRBV12-4	TRBJ2-1	-	many	TGTGCCAGCAGGGCTAGCGCTCGGGCCAATGAGCAGTTCTTC	CASRASARANEQFF
TRBV18	TRBJ2-7	-	-	TGTGCCAGCACCGCTAGCCCTTTCTCCTACGAGCAGTACTTC	CASTASPFSYEQYF
TRBV7-2	TRBJ2-3	-	-	TGTGCCAGCAGCCGTAGCGCCCAAAGCACAGATACGCAGTATTTT	CASSRSAQSTDTQYF
TRBV11-2	TRBJ2-7	-	-	TGTGCCAGCAGCCCCCTCAGCGGAGTTGTCTACGAGCAGTACTTC	CASSPLSGVVYEQYF
TRBV12-5	TRBJ2-2	-	few	TGTGCTAGTGGTTTGGTCCCCACAGGGCGAGTCGGGGAGCTGTTTTTT	CASGLVPTGRVGELFF
TRBV12-3/TRBV12-4	TRBJ2-5	-	-	TGTGCCAGCAGTTTTCGGGGGACAGAGACCCAGTACTTC	CASSFRGTETQYF
TRBV5-1	TRBJ2-7	-	few	TGCGCCAGCAGCTTGGGATCGGACCTCGGTCACTACGAGCAGTACTTC	CASSLGSDLGHYEQYF
TRBV12-3/TRBV12-4	TRBJ2-2	TRBD1	many	TGTGCCAGCAGTTTACAGGGGGCGAACACCGGGGAGCTGTTTTTT	CASSLQGANTGELFF
TRBV6-5	TRBJ2-4	-	few	TGTGCCAGCAGTTACTCGAACTCGGCAGCAAACATTCAGTACTTC	CASSYSNSAANIQYF
TRBV5-6	TRBJ2-7	-	-	TGTGCCAGCAGCTTGGTCGGACAACAAGACGATTCCTACGAGCAGTACTTC	CASSLVGQQDDSYEQYF
TRBV12-3/TRBV12-4	TRBJ2-5	-	-	TGTGCCAGCAGCCCAATGCGCGGAGACGGGGGGCCGCCGACAAGGAGAGAGACCCAGTACTTC	CASSPMRGDGGPPTRRETQYF
TRBV7-9	TRBJ2-2	-	few	TGTGCCAGCAGCTTGAGCCCGGCCACCGGGGAGCTGTTTTTT	CASSLSPATGELFF
TRBV5-5	TRBJ2-1	TRBD1	few	TGTGCCAGCAGCTTGGCCTCGGATCAGGGGGCCCTGGCCTACAATGAGCAGTTCTTC	CASSLASDQGALAYNEQFF
TRBV9	TRBJ1-1	-	once	TGTGCCAGCAGCGTAGTTGATAGGGGATCACTTATCTACACTGAAGCTTTCTTT	CASSVVDRGSLIYTEAFF
TRBV7-9	TRBJ2-1	TRBD2	few	TGTGCCAGCAGCTCTCCAGGGACTAGCGGGGTTAATGAGCAGTTCTTC	CASSSPGTSGVNEQFF
TRBV6-6	TRBJ2-3	TRBD2	-	TGTGCCAGCAGCCCATCGGGGGGGGTGGAAGATACGCAGTATTTT	CASSPSGGVEDTQYF
TRBV25-1	TRBJ2-1	TRBD1	few	TGTGCCAGCAGTGATACCCCCGTCCCCCCAGGGGGCGCCTACAATGAGCAGTTCTTC	CASSDTPVPPGGAYNEQFF